This section outlines one TCR beta chain sequence together with its context. The data are from a study of PD-1 and CTLA-4 blockade in melanoma. CDR3 size: 14 residues. V was clipped by 0 bases and J by 4 bases, with 8 bases between them. Germline CDR1 is SGHRS and CDR2 is YFSETQ. Assay used: immunoSEQ multiplex PCR; TCRdb lists only in-frame clones, some missing. The data contain some 21,000 clones, about 91% of them singletons. Sequenced here: CD8+ T cells from peripheral blood, sampled before anti-PD-1 treatment. The chain recombines TRBV5-1 with TRBJ1-5; no definite D call. This TCR derives from a human donor with melanoma. As DNA, the CDR3 is TGCGCCAGCAGCTTGGAACCCTCTAATCAGCCCCAGCATTTT. Translation: CASSLEPSNQPQHF.